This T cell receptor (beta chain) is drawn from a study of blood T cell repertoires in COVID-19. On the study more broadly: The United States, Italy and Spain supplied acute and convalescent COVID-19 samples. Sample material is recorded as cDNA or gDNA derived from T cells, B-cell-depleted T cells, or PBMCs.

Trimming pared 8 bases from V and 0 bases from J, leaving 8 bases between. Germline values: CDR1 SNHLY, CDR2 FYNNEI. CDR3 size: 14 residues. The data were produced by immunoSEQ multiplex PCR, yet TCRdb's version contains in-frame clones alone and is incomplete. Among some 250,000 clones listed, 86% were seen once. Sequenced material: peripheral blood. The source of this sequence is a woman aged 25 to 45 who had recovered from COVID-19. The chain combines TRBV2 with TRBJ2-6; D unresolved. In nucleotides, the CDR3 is TGTGCCAGCTCCTTGAGCTCTGGGGCCAACGTCCTGACTTTC. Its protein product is CASSLSSGANVLTF.